These 13 T cell receptor beta chains came from one sample sequenced in a study of OX40 agonist ivuxolimab in advanced cancers. This table comes from immunoSEQ multiplex PCR, and its TCRdb copy is limited to in-frame clones, with some not included. Seen here are about 20,000 clones, 70% to 90% observed once, and the top ten hold approximately 16%. The sequencing used CD4+ or CD8+ T cells sorted from blood, collected in a trial of the OX40 agonist ivuxolimab. Receptor source: an adult with an advanced solid tumor such as melanoma, head and neck, liver or kidney cancer.

This chain uses TRBV7-2 with TRBJ2-7; TRBD1 or TRBD2 may be the D gene (5 bases each). Germline V CDR1 and CDR2: SGHTA, FQGNSA. V was shortened by 5 bases and J by 2 bases, with 13 bases between the two germline ends. The CDR3 extends over 14 amino acids. The CDR3 reads CASSPGRLTYEQYF. CDR3 coding DNA: TGTGCCAGCAGCCCGGGACGGCTCACCTACGAGCAGTACTTC.

The chain employs TRBV6-5 and TRBJ1-1; D call uncertain. The ends were cut back, 4 bases at V and 0 bases at J, with 9 bases in the middle. CDR3 size: 14 residues. Germline V lookup: CDR1 MNHEY, CDR2 SVGAGI. CDR3 sequence: CASSSGILNTEAFF. CDR3 bases: TGTGCCAGCAGTTCGGGGATTTTGAACACTGAAGCTTTCTTT.

The gene calls are TRBV25-1 and TRBJ2-1, with D unclear. Germline CDR1 MGHDK, CDR2 SYGVNS. V was cut by 7 bases and J by 0 bases, with 16 bases left in between. CDR3 length: 16 residues. The CDR3 DNA follows: TGTGCCAGCACCCCCCATGGGGTAAGCTCCTACAATGAGCAGTTCTTC. This codes for CASTPHGVSSYNEQFF.

This clone has just one count. The chain links TRBV11-3 to TRBJ2-7; the match to TRBD2 covers 10 bases. Germline lookup yields CDR1 SGHNT and CDR2 YENEEA. This CDR3 has 15 amino acids. V dropped 1 base and J dropped 2; count of bases not matched to a gene: 2. The CDR3 sequence is CASSLVGTSAYEQYF. In DNA form, the CDR3 reads TGTGCCAGCAGCTTAGTAGGGACTAGCGCCTACGAGCAGTACTTC.

The chain recombines TRBV5-6 with TRBJ2-7, with unresolved D. V was trimmed by 3 bases and J by 6 bases, leaving 13 bases between them. CDR1 and CDR2 (germline): SGHDT, YYEEEE. This CDR3 region has 13 residues. The CDR3 DNA sequence: TGTGCCAGCAGCTCCGGACGACTTTCCGAGCAGTACTTC. Its protein is CASSSGRLSEQYF. Filled out from reference TRBV5-6 and TRBJ2-7, the complete variable domain reads DAGVTQSPTHLIKTRGQQVTLRCSPKSGHDTVSWYQQALGQGPQFIFQYYEEEERQRGNFPDRFSGHQFPNYSSELNVNALLLGDSALYLCASSSGRLSEQYFGPGTRLTVT.

Concerning this clone: A junction boundary mismatches the germline segment, possibly from a read error. The chain recombines TRBV4-3 with TRBJ2-5; TRBD1 agrees at 9 bases. The CDR3 consists of 16 residues. The germline gives CDR1 LGHNA, CDR2 YSLEER. CDR3 sequence: CASSEDGDRARETQYF. Here the CDR3 DNA reads TGCGCCAGCAGCGAAGATGGGGACAGGGCAAGAGAGACCCAGTACTTC.

This clone was detected a few times. The chain links TRBV2 to TRBJ2-7; D perhaps matches TRBD2 (7 bases). Germline values: CDR1 SNHLY, CDR2 FYNNEI. This CDR3 has 13 amino acids. V lost 5 bases and J 4 bases, leaving 12 bases between the germline ends. CDR3 sequence: CASSSGGAYEQYF. As DNA, the CDR3 is TGTGCCAGCAGTTCGGGGGGCGCATACGAGCAGTACTTC.

This rearrangement joins TRBV15 to TRBJ2-7; D perhaps matches TRBD1 (5 bases). CDR3 length: 15 residues. The germline V gene has CDR1 LNHNV and CDR2 YYDKDF (reference sequence). Trimming pared 0 bases from V and 0 bases from J, leaving 9 bases between. CDR3 region: CATSRETAASYEQYF. The CDR3 region has the DNA TGTGCCACCAGCAGAGAGACAGCCGCCTCCTACGAGCAGTACTTC.

This clone was observed a few times. The chain employs TRBV4-1 and TRBJ2-3; TRBD2 matches 7 bases. The CDR3 contains 15 residues. Looked up from germline, CDR1 is MGHRA and CDR2 is YSYEKL. Trimming cost V 0 bases and J 2 bases; bases outside gene matches: 2. DNA of the CDR3: TGCGCCAGCAGCCAAGACAAGCGGGACACAGATACGCAGTATTTT. Protein product: CASSQDKRDTDTQYF.

A single count supports this clone. J is TRBJ2-5 and V is TRBV5-4; D remains unclear. TRBJ2-7 explains the end of the DNA better; the J call may be wrong. This CDR3 has 14 amino acids. CDR1 and CDR2 from the germline V gene are SGHNT and YYREEE (reference sequence). CDR3 sequence reads: CASSLGGFFYEQYF. The DNA of the CDR3 is TGTGCCAGCAGCTTGGGGGGTTTCTTCTACGAGCAGTACTTC.

The genes are TRBV4-2 and TRBJ1-2; TRBD1 agrees at 10 bases. CDR3 length: 15 amino acids. Trimming removed 7 bases from V and 4 bases from J; junction bases left unmatched: 9. Germline V gene lookup returns CDR1 LGHNA and CDR2 YNFKEQ. The CDR3 nucleotides read TGTGCCAGCAACGGGGGGACAGGGGATACCTATGGCTACACCTTC. Translation gives CASNGGTGDTYGYTF.

V gene TRBV7-2 combines with J gene TRBJ2-1; D unresolved. CDR3 length equals 13 residues. Per the germline V gene, CDR1 is SGHTA and CDR2 is FQGNSA. Trimming took 2 bases from V and 9 from J, leaving 11 bases between them. The CDR3 reads CASSLRVRSEQFF. In nucleotides, the CDR3 is TGTGCCAGCAGCTTAAGAGTTCGGAGTGAGCAGTTCTTC.

V usage is TRBV2 and J usage is TRBJ1-3; TRBD1 might be the D (5 bases). Germline CDR1 is SNHLY and CDR2 is FYNNEI. The germline V and J ends were trimmed by 7 bases and 4 bases, with 17 bases remaining between them. This CDR3 has 15 residues. The DNA for the CDR3 is TGTGCCAGCAACCCCCCGGGGGTTGGCGGAAACACCATATATTTT. Protein: CASNPPGVGGNTIYF.